Following are 14 T cell receptor beta chains from one sample sequenced in a study of blood T cell repertoires in COVID-19. Generated by immunoSEQ multiplex PCR, the TCRdb table keeps only in-frame clones and is missing some. This sample has about 170,000 clones, with roughly 90% found just once. The sample taken for sequencing was peripheral blood. Receptors originate from a man aged 25 to 45 with COVID-19, enrolled during active disease.

This clone was observed a handful of times. The chain links TRBV6-5 to TRBJ2-7; the D gene is possibly TRBD1 (6 bases). CDR3 length equals 14 residues. The ends were cut back, 6 bases at V and 3 bases at J, with 15 bases in the middle. The V gene's germline CDR1 is MNHEY and CDR2 SVGAGI. The DNA for the CDR3 is TGTGCCAGCAGACCCGACAGGCTCATCTACGAGCAGTACTTC. Translation gives CASRPDRLIYEQYF.

V usage is TRBV7-2 and J usage is TRBJ2-7; 8 bases map to TRBD2. Unmatched junction bases numbered 4, after V lost 2 bases and J lost 4 bases. Per germline, CDR1 SGHTA and CDR2 FQGNSA. This CDR3 comprises 14 residues. The CDR3, as DNA: TGTGCCAGCAGCTTAAGGTCGGGAGGGTACGAGCAGTACTTC. Its protein product is CASSLRSGGYEQYF.

The chain uses TRBV5-6 and TRBJ1-5; no firm D call. This CDR3 region has 14 residues. Trimming took 2 bases from V and 3 from J, leaving 9 bases between them. Germline V gene lookup returns CDR1 SGHDT and CDR2 YYEEEE. The CDR3 nucleotides are TGTGCCAGCAGCTTAGCGGGGTTCAATCAGCCCCAGCATTTT. It encodes CASSLAGFNQPQHF.

This chain connects TRBV7-2 to TRBJ1-4; the match to TRBD1 covers 9 bases. Germline assignment: CDR1 SGHTA and CDR2 FQGNSA. CDR3 length: 13 residues. V shed 3 bases and J 8 bases; nucleotides not matched to a gene: 1. CDR3 sequence reads: CASSFDRGEKLFF. The CDR3 DNA reads TGTGCCAGCAGCTTCGACAGGGGGGAAAAACTGTTTTTT.

This clone was observed a single time. CDR3 nucleotide sequence: TGTGCCAGCAGCCGGGACAGGGCGGAGACCCAGTACTTC. Translation gives CASSRDRAETQYF. The chain recombines TRBV6-4 with TRBJ2-5, with TRBD1 matching over 9 bases. The V gene's germline CDR1 is MRHNA and CDR2 SNTAGT. This CDR3 comprises 13 residues. V lost 6 bases and J lost 5; bases outside the gene matches: 4.

This clone has a single count. The chain uses TRBV6-5 and TRBJ1-2; TRBD1 matches 7 bases. Germline loops: CDR1 MNHEY, CDR2 SVGAGI. The CDR3 runs 15 residues. The junction had 11 bases not matched to a gene; V was cut back by 4 bases and J by 6 bases. CDR3 in DNA: TGTGCCAGCAGTTCGGCGAGGGGGCAGGTGGATGGCTACACCTTC. Its protein product is CASSSARGQVDGYTF.

The rearrangement links TRBV19 to TRBJ1-1; weak D call: TRBD1 (5 bases). Trimming left V 7 bases short and J 3 bases short, with 18 bases between. Germline loops: CDR1 LNHDA, CDR2 SQIVND (reference sequence). CDR3 length: 15 amino acids. The CDR3: CASIPPGEGDTEAFF. For the CDR3, the DNA is TGTGCCAGTATCCCTCCGGGGGAAGGGGACACTGAAGCTTTCTTT.

The chain combines TRBV7-2 with TRBJ1-3, with 7 bases aligning to TRBD1. V lost 5 bases to trimming and J lost 3 bases; unmatched junction nucleotides: 7. Germline V gene data show CDR1 as SGHTA and CDR2 as FQGNSA. The CDR3 loop spans 15 amino acids. This CDR3 reads CASSPTGFGGNTIYF. The DNA of the CDR3 is TGTGCCAGCAGCCCGACAGGGTTCGGTGGAAACACCATATATTTT.

The chain links TRBV27 to TRBJ1-2; the match to TRBD1 covers 7 bases. The CDR3 spans 14 residues. Per germline, CDR1 MNHEY and CDR2 SMNVEV (reference sequence). V shed 6 bases and J 3 bases; nucleotides not matched to a gene: 7. The CDR3 DNA reads as TGTGCCAGCAGAATGACAGGGTGGGACTATGGCTACACCTTC. Protein sequence: CASRMTGWDYGYTF.

The chain links TRBV19 to TRBJ1-3; perhaps TRBD1 as D (6 bases). V lost 5 bases, J lost 0 bases, and 14 bases lay in between. The CDR3 loop spans 16 amino acids. The germline CDR1 and CDR2 sequences are LNHDA and SQIVND (reference sequence). CDR3 region: CASSFRGAVSGNTIYF. CDR3 coding DNA: TGTGCCAGTAGTTTCAGGGGCGCGGTCTCTGGAAACACCATATATTTT.

This clone was seen a single time. This rearrangement joins TRBV15 to TRBJ1-5, with 7 bases identical to TRBD1. The CDR3 consists of 19 residues. V dropped 0 bases and J dropped 6; count of bases not matched to a gene: 17. Germline CDR1 is LNHNV and CDR2 is YYDKDF (reference sequence). CDR3 coding DNA: TGTGCCACCAGCAGAGATTCTAAATTGGGCAGGGGGTTTAGTCAGCCCCAGCATTTT. As protein: CATSRDSKLGRGFSQPQHF.

The rearrangement uses TRBV4-3 and TRBJ2-1; 12 bases agree with TRBD2. Germline CDR1 is LGHNA and CDR2 is YSLEER. The junction had 3 bases not matched to a gene; V was cut back by 4 bases and J by 8 bases. The CDR3 runs 14 residues. The CDR3, as DNA: TGCGCCAGCAGCCGACTAGCGGGGGCGTATGAGCAGTTCTTC. This gives the protein CASSRLAGAYEQFF.

The chain is built from TRBV7-2 and TRBJ1-5; 7 positions agree with TRBD1. Germline V CDR1 and CDR2: SGHTA, FQGNSA. The CDR3 totals 18 residues. J gave up 3 bases and V 6 bases, and 17 bases lay outside the gene matches. The CDR3 is CASSSRDSNLIVNQPQHF. In DNA, the CDR3 is TGTGCCAGCAGTTCCCGGGACAGCAATTTAATTGTCAATCAGCCCCAGCATTTT.

This rearrangement joins TRBV24-1 to TRBJ1-2; D is undetermined. The ends were cut back, 2 bases at V and 0 bases at J, with 6 bases in the middle. CDR1 KGHDR and CDR2 SFDVKD come from the germline V gene. CDR3 length: 14 amino acids. The CDR3 DNA is TGTGCCACCAGTGATTCAAGAGCTAACTATGGCTACACCTTC. It encodes CATSDSRANYGYTF.